What follows is one T cell receptor (beta chain) and its context. These data originate in a study of T cells in Graves' hyperthyroidism and ophthalmopathy. There were TCR beta CDR3 regions amplified from RNA transcripts. In the first-round RT-PCR of the TCR CDR3, the HTBI primer set was used. TCRdb fed the multiplex PCR reads into MiXCR, producing one record per CDR3 protein. Of 600,000 or so distinct CDR3 sequences in the sample, roughly 16% were seen once. Pregnant or lactating patients were excluded, as were those with uncontrolled infection or other autoimmune disease. The source material was blood. The clonotype comes from a woman in her 30s with Graves' hyperthyroidism.

As DNA, the CDR3 is TGTGCCAGCAGCTTCCGGGCTGGGAACATTCAGTACTTC. It specifies CASSFRAGNIQYF. The chain carries TRBV5-6 and TRBJ2-4; the D is unclear. The CDR3 is made up of 13 amino acids. Trimming left V 2 bases short and J 7 bases short, with 10 bases between. From germline, CDR1 is SGHDT and CDR2 YYEEEE.